These 8 T cell receptor beta chains originate from one sample sequenced in a study of beta chain features in type 1 diabetes. Study-wide results and caveats: People with Type 1 diabetes carried modestly yet significantly shorter TCRB CDR3s in all four CD4+ subsets.

The sequenced template was cDNA made from the entire isolated RNA. Using immunoSEQ multiplex PCR, the repertoire was profiled, and TCRdb retains in-frame clones only, with some absent. This table holds 640,000 or so clones, about an eighth found once. For these receptors, no antigen is known. Material: naive CD4+ T cells from blood. These TCRs come from a man aged 18 to 29 with type 1 diabetes.

This chain uses TRBV19 with TRBJ2-1; 8 positions agree with TRBD1. This CDR3 has 19 residues. The junction had 13 bases not matched to a gene; V was cut back by 3 bases and J by 0 bases. Germline CDR1 is LNHDA and CDR2 is SQIVND (reference sequence). This chain's CDR3 is CASSIGGTGYYSSYNEQFF. The CDR3 DNA sequence: TGTGCCAGTAGTATTGGAGGGACAGGATATTACAGCTCCTACAATGAGCAGTTCTTC. Filled out from reference TRBV19 and TRBJ2-1, the complete variable domain reads DGGITQSPKYLFRKEGQNVTLSCEQNLNHDAMYWYRQDPGQGLRLIYYSQIVNDFQKGDIAEGYSVSREKKESFPLTVTSAQKNPTAFYLCASSIGGTGYYSSYNEQFFGPGTRLTVL.

V is TRBV11-2 and J is TRBJ2-7, with TRBD2 matching 12 bases. Per the germline V gene, CDR1 is SGHAT and CDR2 is FQNNGV. This CDR3 is 15 amino acids long. Germline trimming cut 5 bases from V and 3 bases from J; bases unmatched to any gene: 5. CDR3 sequence: CASSARLAGVYEQYF. The CDR3 nucleotides are TGTGCCAGCAGCGCTCGACTAGCGGGAGTCTACGAGCAGTACTTC.

The chain has TRBV5-1 and TRBJ2-7; D is undetermined. Germline CDR1 SGHRS, CDR2 YFSETQ. CDR3 length: 14 residues. V was cut by 5 bases and J by 3 bases, with 15 bases left in between. This CDR3 reads CASRLDGVNYEQYF. For the CDR3, the DNA is TGCGCCAGCAGACTGGATGGGGTTAACTACGAGCAGTACTTC.

This clone was counted only a few times. This rearrangement joins TRBV29-1 to TRBJ1-1; D unclear. The V end lost 0 bases, the J end lost 3 bases, and 20 bases lay between the germline ends. This CDR3 has 17 residues. Germline CDR1 and CDR2: SQVTM and ANQGSEA. In DNA form, the CDR3 reads TGCAGCGTTGAAGATTTTAGTTTCCGGGGTCGGGACACTGAAGCTTTCTTT. It translates to CSVEDFSFRGRDTEAFF.

The V gene is TRBV5-1, the J gene TRBJ2-3; D is tentatively TRBD1 or TRBD2 (5 bases each). CDR1 SGHRS and CDR2 YFSETQ come from the germline V gene. With 5 bases removed from V and 3 bases from J, the gap between germline ends came to 16 bases. CDR3 length: 15 residues. The CDR3 region has the DNA TGCGCCAGCAGAGGGGACCTCGGCGGAACAGATACGCAGTATTTT. This codes for CASRGDLGGTDTQYF. The whole variable domain, remainder taken from reference TRBV5-1 and TRBJ2-3, is KAGVTQTPRYLIKTRGQQVTLSCSPISGHRSVSWYQQTPGQGLQFLFEYFSETQRNKGNFPGRFSGRQFSNSRSEMNVSTLELGDSALYLCASRGDLGGTDTQYFGPGTRLTVL.

This clone has only a few counts. The CDR3, as DNA: TGTGCCAGCAGCCGCGACAGCGTGAGTGCGTCCTACAATGAGCAGTTCTTC. Protein product: CASSRDSVSASYNEQFF. V gene TRBV5-4 combines with J gene TRBJ2-1; weak D call: TRBD1 (5 bases). V was clipped by 4 bases and J by 1 base, with 18 bases between them. This CDR3 spans 17 amino acids. Germline CDR1 SGHNT, CDR2 YYREEE (reference sequence).

The chain recombines TRBV5-4 with TRBJ2-7; TRBD2 matches at 9 bases. The CDR3 totals 15 residues. Germline V gene data show CDR1 as SGHNT and CDR2 as YYREEE (reference sequence). The trim removed 4 bases at V and 7 bases at J, leaving 12 bases unmatched. CDR3 loop: CASSPTGGGAREQYF. CDR3 bases: TGTGCCAGCAGCCCAACGGGCGGGGGGGCCAGAGAGCAGTACTTC.

This chain connects TRBV6-5 to TRBJ2-5; 12 nucleotides align to TRBD2. The ends lost 2 bases at V and 5 bases at J; junction bases unmatched: 6. The germline gives CDR1 MNHEY, CDR2 SVGAGI. CDR3 length equals 16 residues. The CDR3 spells CASSYTSGTSGETQYF. CDR3 DNA: TGTGCCAGCAGTTACACCTCCGGGACTAGCGGGGAGACCCAGTACTTC.